This T cell receptor beta chain was found in a study of T cells after yellow fever vaccination. TCR cDNA, made by 5'RACE template switching, carried an added universal primer site and UMIs. Using its own MiXCR run on the 5' RACE reads, TCRdb lists one record per CDR3 protein. The table lists hundreds of thousands of distinct CDR3 sequences, around an eighth of them singletons. Whole-study results and caveats: Post-booster repertoires again held most primary-vaccination clones (approximately 96% CD4, 75% to 90% CD8).

Regarding this clonotype: No antigen is known for it.

Per the germline V gene, CDR1 is SGHRS and CDR2 is YFSETQ. The CDR3 sequence is 14 residues long. The germline V and J ends were trimmed by 7 bases and 2 bases, with 10 bases remaining between them. The clonotype comes from a man aged 25-45 years who received the YFV17D yellow fever vaccine. The sample consisted of PBMCs, taken on the day of the yellow fever booster vaccination. The chain couples TRBV5-1 to TRBJ2-6, with unresolved D. CDR3 region: CASQPTTGANVLTF. The CDR3, as DNA: TGCGCCAGCCAGCCAACCACTGGGGCCAACGTCCTGACTTTC.